This T cell receptor beta chain originates from a study of CD8+CD57+ T cells in acquired aplastic anemia. This clonotype was seen at least ten times. What it binds is unknown. Study findings and constraints: Found in both controls and patients were around 30 CD8+ CDR3 sequences.

TCR beta VDJ and CDR3 profiles were obtained from a genomic DNA template. TCRdb re-called the reads through MiXCR, storing one row per CDR3 protein. This table holds about half a million distinct CDR3 sequences, 25% to 40% found once. For sequencing, patients were chosen who had shown expansion of CD8+CD57+ cells by flow cytometry. Germline CDR1 SEHNR, CDR2 FQNEAQ (reference sequence). The trim removed 6 bases at V and 5 bases at J, leaving 6 bases unmatched. The CDR3 contains 14 residues. This sequence originates from a human donor with aplastic anemia. The material sequenced was sorted CD4+, CD8+, or CD8+CD57+ T cells (not recorded which) from PBMCs. J is TRBJ2-7 and V is TRBV7-9; 11 bases align to TRBD2. Here the CDR3 DNA reads TGTGCCAGCAGTTACGAACTAGCGGGGGACGAGCAGTACTTC. As protein: CASSYELAGDEQYF.